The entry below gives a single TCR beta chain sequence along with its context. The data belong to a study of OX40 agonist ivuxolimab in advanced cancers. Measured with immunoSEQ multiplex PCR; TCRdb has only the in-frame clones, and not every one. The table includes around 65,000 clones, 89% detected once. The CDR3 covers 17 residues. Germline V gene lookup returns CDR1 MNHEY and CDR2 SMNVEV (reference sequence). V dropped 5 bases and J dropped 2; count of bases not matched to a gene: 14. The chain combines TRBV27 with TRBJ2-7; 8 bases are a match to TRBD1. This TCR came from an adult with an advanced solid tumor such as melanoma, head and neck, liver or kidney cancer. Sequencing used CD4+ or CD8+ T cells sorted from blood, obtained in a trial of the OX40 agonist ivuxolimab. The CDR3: CASSLTGQVTRPYEQYF. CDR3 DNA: TGTGCCAGCAGTCTCACGGGACAGGTGACCCGCCCCTACGAGCAGTACTTC.